The clone carrying this T cell receptor beta chain was detected many times. The sample comes from a study of T cell clonality in common variable immunodeficiency. Most patients and controls had Caucasian heritage. Measured with immunoSEQ multiplex PCR; TCRdb has only the in-frame clones, and not every one. Listed for the sample are about 74,000 clones, none seen a single time. This receptor was taken from a person aged 18 to 75 in good health. The specimen sequenced was peripheral blood mononuclear cells.

The sequenced part of the CDR3 DNA is TGTGCCAGCAGCTTAACGGGAGGACTGACCGGGGAG. Translation: CASSLTGGLTGE. The whole CDR3 protein reads CASSLTGGLTGELFF. The genes are TRBV7-3 and TRBJ2-2; TRBD2 might be the D (6 bases). The missing CDR3 end, 3 residues past where the read stops, is filled in from the germline J gene. Germline-derived CDR1 and CDR2 are SGHTA and FQGTGA. CDR3 length equals 15 residues. Trimming took off 0 bases at V and 5 bases at J, with 10 bases between the two ends.